This T cell receptor (beta chain) is drawn from a study of cytomegalovirus exposure and HLA in healthy donors. Study outcomes and limitations: Using a false discovery rate of 0.05, a later analysis showed that 16,951 TCR beta sequences were associated with HLA alleles.

PCR involved 60 Vbeta and 13 Jbeta primers. TCRdb keeps only in-frame clones here, not all; method: immunoSEQ multiplex PCR. The sample has around 130,000 clones; about 8.5% are singletons. This clone was observed a handful of times. Its antigen remains unidentified. J gave up 5 bases and V 4 bases, and 12 bases lay outside the gene matches. The CDR3 spans 17 residues. Germline values: CDR1 SGHRS, CDR2 YFSETQ. This TCR came from a man between 40 and 49 years old in good health and CMV-seronegative. Sequenced sample: PBMCs. The chain recombines TRBV5-1 with TRBJ2-2; 9 nucleotides line up with TRBD2. CDR3 DNA sequence: TGCGCCAGCAGCCCGACAAGCCCTAGCGGGGAAACCGGGGAGCTGTTTTTT. Translating gives CASSPTSPSGETGELFF.